This T cell receptor (beta chain) was recorded in a study of blood T cell repertoires in COVID-19. The overall study: Researchers got acute and convalescent COVID-19 samples from the United States, Italy and Spain. From T cells, B-cell-depleted T cells, or PBMCs came the material, which was cDNA or gDNA.

Those enrolled in Seattle joined during active infection and were followed longitudinally afterward. In the original processing: Amplification from reference gene primers served as the basis for estimated nucleated cell counts. TCRdb keeps only in-frame clones here, not all; method: immunoSEQ multiplex PCR. That table gives V, J and clone size, and the DNA gave D and trimming. The sample has 300,000 to 400,000 clones, around nine tenths seen once; the top ten hold about 7%. What was sequenced was peripheral blood. This clonotype was sampled from a woman in her seventies with COVID-19, enrolled during active disease.

The CDR3 DNA reads as TGCGCCAGCAGCCCTCCGGGACTAGCGGGCACAGATACGCAGTATTTT. This sequence encodes CASSPPGLAGTDTQYF. This chain connects TRBV5-1 to TRBJ2-3; 11 positions match TRBD2. This CDR3 spans 16 amino acids. The trim removed 4 bases at V and 1 base at J, leaving 5 bases unmatched. Germline CDR1 reads SGHRS; CDR2 reads YFSETQ.